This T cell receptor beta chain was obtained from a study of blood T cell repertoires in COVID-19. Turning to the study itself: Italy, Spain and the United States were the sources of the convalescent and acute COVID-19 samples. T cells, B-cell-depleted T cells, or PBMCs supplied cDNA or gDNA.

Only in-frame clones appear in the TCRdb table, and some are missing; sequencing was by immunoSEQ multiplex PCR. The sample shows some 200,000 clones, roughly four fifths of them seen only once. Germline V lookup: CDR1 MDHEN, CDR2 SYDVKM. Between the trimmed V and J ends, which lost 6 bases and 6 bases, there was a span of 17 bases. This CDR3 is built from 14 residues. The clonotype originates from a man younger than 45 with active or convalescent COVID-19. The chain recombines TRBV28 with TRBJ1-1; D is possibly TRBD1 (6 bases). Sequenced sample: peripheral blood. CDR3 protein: CASRGRGRGSEAFF. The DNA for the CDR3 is TGTGCCAGCAGGGGCCGGGGCAGGGGCTCTGAAGCTTTCTTT.